The present T cell receptor (beta chain) was sequenced within a study of blood T cell repertoires in COVID-19. As for the study in general: From the United States, Italy and Spain came samples of acute and convalescent COVID-19. The cDNA or gDNA used as material had been derived from T cells, B-cell-depleted T cells, or PBMCs.

Participants reported their clinical history, and cohort assignment relied on those reports. CDR1 is SGHRS and CDR2 is YFSETQ in the germline V gene. The CDR3 has 15 residues. J was trimmed by 0 bases and V by 3 bases; bases with no gene match: 5. Per the original data handling: It was from reference gene primer amplification that nucleated cell counts were estimated. Sequencing used immunoSEQ multiplex PCR; TCRdb keeps in-frame clones, though not all of them. For V, J and clone size, that table is used; D and trimming come from the DNA. The sample yields more than 300,000 clones, 65% to 90% seen once.

Sequencing used PBMCs or T cells enriched from blood (not recorded which). V and J are TRBV5-1 and TRBJ2-5; 7 bases line up with TRBD1. The sequence came from a man aged 25 to 40 who had recovered from COVID-19. CDR3 loop: CASSSGTAYQETQYF. As DNA, the CDR3 is TGCGCCAGCAGCTCCGGGACAGCCTACCAAGAGACCCAGTACTTC.